What follows are 8 T cell receptor beta chains derived from one specimen sequenced in a study of OX40 agonist ivuxolimab in advanced cancers. Library preparation was by the immunoSEQ multiplex PCR assay. Imported from immuneACCESS, the table was reduced by TCRdb to in-frame sequences with V and J called. These copies leave out some clones; in studies compared against another copy, an unresolved V gene accounts for under half, and the cause of the remainder is not known. The sample profile shows about 83,000 clones; about 88% of them were found once. 0.65% to 0.9% of the sample lies in the top ten. This specimen consisted of CD4+ or CD8+ T cells sorted from blood, obtained in a trial of the OX40 agonist ivuxolimab. The receptors shown here come from an adult with an advanced solid tumor such as melanoma, head and neck, liver or kidney cancer.

CDR3 nucleotides: TGTGCCAGCAGTTCCCCGCAGGGGGCTTCTGGGGGGCAGTACTTC. Its translation is CASSSPQGASGGQYF. The rearrangement links TRBV6-6 to TRBJ2-7, with 8 bases identical to TRBD1. The CDR3 contains 15 residues. Germline assignment: CDR1 MNHNY and CDR2 SVGAGI (reference sequence). The junction had 14 bases not matched to a gene; V was cut back by 4 bases and J by 9 bases.

The table lists this clone with a count of one. This rearrangement joins TRBV2 to TRBJ1-4; a possible D gene is TRBD1 (6 bases). V was clipped by 9 bases and J by 3 bases, with 11 bases between them. CDR3 length: 13 residues. Germline V gives CDR1 SNHLY, CDR2 FYNNEI. The DNA of the CDR3 is TGTGCCAGATCAGGGGCCTCTAATGAAAAACTGTTTTTT. Translated: CARSGASNEKLFF.

This clone is a singleton in its sample. The chain links TRBV2 to TRBJ1-5; TRBD1 matches at 11 bases. V lost 4 bases to trimming and J lost 1 base; unmatched junction nucleotides: 9. CDR1 and CDR2 (germline): SNHLY, FYNNEI. The CDR3 has 18 residues. CDR3 bases: TGTGCCAGCAGTGGGGGACAGGGGGGAAGTCCGAGCAATCAGCCCCAGCATTTT. It translates to CASSGGQGGSPSNQPQHF.

The rearrangement links TRBV5-8 to TRBJ2-1; TRBD2 aligns across 11 bases. The CDR3 has 16 residues. The J segment lost 4 bases and the V segment lost 3 bases, leaving 6 bases of the junction unmatched. From germline, CDR1 is SGHTS and CDR2 YDEGEE. The CDR3 DNA sequence: TGTGCCAGCAGCTGGGTTCGACTAGCGGGGTACAATGAGCAGTTCTTC. Amino acid sequence: CASSWVRLAGYNEQFF.

V and J are TRBV6-1 and TRBJ1-1; 10 bases agree with TRBD1. The CDR3 spans 13 residues. Germline loops: CDR1 MNHNS, CDR2 SASEGT. Trimming cost V 6 bases and J 5 bases; bases outside gene matches: 3. The CDR3 region has the DNA TGTGCCAGCAGGACAGGGGGCTGGACTGAAGCTTTCTTT. The encoded protein is CASRTGGWTEAFF.

The chain joins TRBV28 to TRBJ1-4; TRBD1 matches at 8 bases. The CDR3 loop spans 13 amino acids. V lost 6 bases and J lost 8; bases outside the gene matches: 5. Germline assignment: CDR1 MDHEN and CDR2 SYDVKM. CDR3 bases: TGTGCCAGCAGGGGGACAGGACGCGAAAAACTGTTTTTT. Amino acids: CASRGTGREKLFF.

The chain employs TRBV29-1 and TRBJ2-1, with D perhaps TRBD2 (6 bases). Trimming took off 6 bases at V and 4 bases at J, with 16 bases between the two ends. The CDR3 is 14 residues long. The germline gives CDR1 SQVTM, CDR2 ANQGSEA. CDR3 nucleotide sequence: TGCAGCGTCCCGGGGGTCCGGGATTACAATGAGCAGTTCTTC. This codes for CSVPGVRDYNEQFF.

This chain uses TRBV12-5 with TRBJ2-6; the match to TRBD1 covers 12 bases. The CDR3 has 14 residues. J lost 12 bases, V lost 4 bases, and 4 bases had no gene match. Germline CDR1 LGHNT, CDR2 FRNRAP. This chain's CDR3 is CASGWDRGLGVLTF. CDR3 nucleotide sequence: TGTGCTAGTGGTTGGGACAGGGGGCTCGGCGTCCTGACTTTC.